The sequence of this TCR beta chain was determined in a study of response to subunit inactivated influenza vaccine. TCRdb processed the RT-PCR reads anew with MiXCR; each CDR3 protein has one entry. The sample includes 600,000 to 850,000 distinct CDR3 sequences, about 14% seen only once; the top ten take less than 8.5%. V shed 4 bases and J shed 7 bases, with 17 bases lying between them. This CDR3 has 15 residues. Germline V gene sequence: CDR1 SGHAT, CDR2 FQDESV (reference sequence). Here the sequenced sample was PBMCs from blood, taken about 14 days before vaccination. The chain couples TRBV11-1 to TRBJ1-5; D gene uncertain. The sequence came from a man between 45 and 60 years old who received an inactivated influenza vaccine. The DNA for the CDR3 is TGTGCCAGCAGCTCGTCCTCCTCCCCCCGGCAGCCCCAGCATTTT. Its translation: CASSSSSSPRQPQHF.